This T cell receptor beta chain derives from a study of T cell changes during pregnancy in multiple sclerosis. Libraries were prepared by immunoSEQ multiplex PCR; TCRdb keeps only in-frame clonotypes and omits some of them. In the table there are roughly 86,000 clones, approximately 92% of which are singletons. This clonotype was sampled from a female donor with multiple sclerosis, enrolled in a pregnancy study. Sequenced material: peripheral blood, taken in the first trimester of pregnancy.

The CDR3: CASRGRDTDTQYF. CDR3 bases: TGCGCCAGCAGGGGGCGGGACACAGATACGCAGTATTTT. The genes are TRBV5-1 and TRBJ2-3; maybe TRBD2 (6 bases). Trimming pared 5 bases from V and 2 bases from J, leaving 9 bases between. CDR1 and CDR2 from the germline V gene are SGHRS and YFSETQ. The CDR3 sequence is 13 residues long.